This record concerns one T cell receptor beta chain sequence. Its specificity is not known. The data belong to a study of T-cell reconstitution after alpha-beta-depleted transplantation in children. The study's findings and limits: Where alpha-beta T cells came from about two months after transplant was reportedly several hundred expanded graft clones. Surviving recipient cells, namely T cells and thymic progenitors, were the source of high day-60 TCRbeta diversity in some patients.

Unique molecular identifiers were built into the TCRbeta library. Via MiXCR, TCRdb re-called the PCR reads, giving one row per CDR3 protein. The data contain 200,000 or so distinct CDR3 sequences, about 6% of them singletons. CDR3 length: 16 amino acids. Germline V gene data show CDR1 as LGHDT and CDR2 as YNNKEL (reference sequence). The V end was cut by 2 bases, the J end by 1 base, with 14 bases between. The chain combines TRBV3-1 with TRBJ2-5; TRBD2 might be the D (5 bases). Sample: PBMCs, taken before TCRalphabeta/CD19-depleted stem cell transplant. This clonotype originated in a girl under three years old with combined immunodeficiency, due to receive a stem cell transplant. The CDR3 DNA reads TGTGCCAGCAGCCAAAACAGCGGCTATCCCCAAGAGACCCAGTACTTC. Amino acids: CASSQNSGYPQETQYF.